This T cell receptor (beta chain) emerged from a study of Graves' ophthalmopathy and Graves' hyperthyroidism. Details on this clonotype: Antigen specificity is unknown.

Findings and limits, study-wide: Between ophthalmopathy and stable hyperthyroidism, a 13-signature model drew a separation with nearly 90% sensitivity and roughly 80% specificity.

This CDR3 has 14 amino acids. CDR1 and CDR2 (germline): SGHVS, FQNEAQ. V lost 2 bases to trimming and J lost 7 bases, with 11 bases between them. As the template, RNA transcripts were used to amplify TCR beta CDR3 regions. First-round RT-PCR employed HTBI primers, with a second-round multiplex PCR after it. TCRdb analysed the multiplex PCR reads with MiXCR anew, one entry per CDR3 protein. This sample has around 1,000,000 distinct CDR3 sequences, with about two fifths found just once. This sequence originates from an adult man with Graves' hyperthyroidism. The chain employs TRBV7-8 and TRBJ1-4; D perhaps matches TRBD1 (5 bases). The specimen sequenced was peripheral blood or thyroid tissue (not recorded which). The CDR3 DNA is TGTGCCAGCAGCTTAAACAGGATAGGTGAAAAACTGTTTTTT. Residues: CASSLNRIGEKLFF.